This is a list of T cell receptor beta chains from one sample in a study of blood T cells in healthy people across ages. TCRdb itself ran the 5' RACE reads through MiXCR, one entry per CDR3 protein. The sample holds around 940,000 distinct CDR3 sequences; about 53% are singletons and the top ten take about a fifth. The sequenced sample was blood. The origin of the receptors is an older woman in good health. CDR3s include the opening cysteine and the closing phenylalanine or tryptophan. The order of the fields is D gene, clone size, J gene, V gene, CDR3 protein, CDR3 DNA. The D gene is left open where the match is weak. Clone sizes are given selectively: once, few, many, or a class where the clone is expanded.

>.|.|TRBJ2-5|TRBV5-6
CASSFSGNQYF
TGTGCCAGCAGCTTTTCAGGGAACCAGTACTTC
>.|.|TRBJ2-1|TRBV20-1
CSVEELWEQFF
TGCAGTGTAGAAGAGCTTTGGGAGCAGTTCTTC
>.|.|TRBJ2-1|TRBV18
CASFTTRTGVNEQFF
TGTGCCAGCTTTACGACTAGGACGGGAGTCAATGAGCAGTTCTTC
>TRBD1|few|TRBJ1-5|TRBV6-1
CASPDRGSSSNQPQHF
TGTGCCAGCCCGGACAGGGGAAGTTCGAGCAATCAGCCCCAGCATTTT
>.|.|TRBJ2-5|TRBV4-1
CASSQALGGETQYF
TGCGCCAGCAGCCAAGCCCTAGGGGGGGAGACCCAGTACTTC
>TRBD1|.|TRBJ1-5|TRBV28
CASLPGQGLGSQHF
TGTGCCAGTTTGCCGGGACAGGGGTTAGGGTCCCAGCATTTT
>.|few|TRBJ2-7|TRBV7-2
CASSLAAWVEQYF
TGTGCCAGCAGCTTAGCGGCTTGGGTGGAGCAGTACTTC
>.|.|TRBJ1-5|TRBV18
CASSPPPEGQHQHF
TGTGCCAGCTCACCACCCCCCGAAGGGCAGCACCAGCATTTT
>.|.|TRBJ2-7|TRBV6-5
CASSYGPNIAGQGPYEQYF
TGTGCCAGCAGTTACGGACCCAACATAGCGGGACAGGGCCCCTACGAGCAGTACTTC
>.|.|TRBJ1-2|TRBV28
CASSLKGPPYGYTF
TGTGCCAGCAGTTTAAAAGGCCCTCCCTATGGCTACACCTTC
>TRBD2|.|TRBJ2-4|TRBV7-6
CASSLVSGSGPIQYF
TGTGCCAGCAGCCTAGTCAGCGGGAGCGGTCCCATTCAGTACTTC
>.|.|TRBJ1-2|TRBV18
CASSPVERSYGYTF
TGTGCCAGCTCACCGGTCGAACGCTCCTATGGCTACACCTTC
>.|.|TRBJ2-7|TRBV4-2
CASSPVARAGISLEQYF
TGTGCCAGCAGCCCCGTAGCCAGGGCGGGAATTTCCCTCGAGCAGTACTTC
>TRBD2|few|TRBJ2-5|TRBV20-1
CSASDTSGRQETQYF
TGCAGTGCTAGCGATACTAGCGGGAGACAAGAGACCCAGTACTTC
>.|.|TRBJ2-3|TRBV2
CASSEGRDDTQYF
TGTGCCAGCAGTGAAGGGAGGGACGATACGCAGTATTTT
>.|.|TRBJ2-7|TRBV6-6
CASSYDNRGYEQYF
TGTGCCAGCAGTTACGATAACAGAGGCTACGAGCAGTACTTC
>.|.|TRBJ2-7|TRBV4-1
CASSQDGALGAYEQYF
TGCGCCAGCAGCCAAGATGGAGCCCTGGGGGCCTACGAGCAGTACTTC
>.|few|TRBJ2-7|TRBV7-2
CASSLTGLTSEQYF
TGTGCCAGCAGCTTAACCGGGCTGACTAGTGAGCAGTACTTC
>TRBD2|.|TRBJ2-7|TRBV15
CATSSLAGVTRVYEQYF
TGTGCCACCAGCAGCCTAGCGGGAGTGACCAGGGTCTACGAGCAGTACTTC
>.|.|TRBJ2-1|TRBV12-3/TRBV12-4
CASSYSIRPNEQFF
TGTGCCAGCAGTTACTCTATCCGACCGAATGAGCAGTTCTTC
>.|few|TRBJ1-2|TRBV28
CASSLSQKYYGYTF
TGTGCCAGCAGTTTATCACAGAAATACTATGGCTACACCTTC
>.|few|TRBJ2-7|TRBV7-2
CASTRGGSSYEQYF
TGTGCCAGCACCCGAGGGGGGAGCTCCTACGAGCAGTACTTC
>TRBD1|.|TRBJ2-7|TRBV20-1
CSAPGQLLYEQYF
TGCAGTGCCCCGGGACAGCTCCTCTACGAGCAGTACTTC
>.|.|TRBJ2-2|TRBV20-1
CSAREERTNTGELFF
TGCAGTGCTAGAGAGGAACGGACGAACACCGGGGAGCTGTTTTTT
>.|few|TRBJ2-5|TRBV12-3/TRBV12-4
CASSVRLEETQYF
TGTGCCAGCAGTGTAAGACTAGAAGAGACCCAGTACTTC
>TRBD1|many|TRBJ1-4|TRBV2
CASGNRGANEKLFF
TGTGCCAGCGGCAACAGGGGAGCTAATGAAAAACTGTTTTTT
>.|few|TRBJ2-7|TRBV12-3/TRBV12-4
CASSRNLGYEQYF
TGTGCCAGCAGCCGGAATCTTGGGTACGAGCAGTACTTC